The 6 T cell receptor beta chains presented below share a single source sample, sequenced in a study of blood T cell repertoires in COVID-19. Assay: immunoSEQ multiplex PCR; the TCRdb copy retains only in-frame clones and omits some. The table has 150,000 to 200,000 clones, about 80% seen once; the top ten hold 8.6%. Sequencing was performed on peripheral blood. The receptors shown here come from a woman aged 50 to 60 with active or convalescent COVID-19.

The V and J genes are TRBV5-1 and TRBJ2-2; TRBD1 matches at 11 bases. Per germline, CDR1 SGHRS and CDR2 YFSETQ. The trim removed 2 bases at V and 5 bases at J, leaving 11 bases unmatched. The CDR3 consists of 18 residues. The CDR3 DNA is TGCGCCAGCAGCTTTCAGGCGATAGGACAGGGGGCGACCGGGGAGCTGTTTTTT. It is translated as CASSFQAIGQGATGELFF.

V gene TRBV6-2 or TRBV6-3 combines with J gene TRBJ2-3, with 8 bases matching TRBD2. V trimming: 2 bases; J trimming: 4 bases; junction bases outside the gene matches: 5. The CDR3 spans 15 residues. Germline lookup yields CDR1 MNHEY and CDR2 SVGEGT. CDR3 residues: CASSYRGGNPDTQYF. The CDR3 DNA reads TGTGCCAGCAGTTACCGGGGGGGGAATCCAGATACGCAGTATTTT.

V usage is TRBV28 and J usage is TRBJ1-4, with 7 nucleotides matching TRBD1. With V trimmed by 5 bases and J by 3 bases, 6 bases remained unmatched. CDR1 and CDR2 (germline): MDHEN, SYDVKM. The CDR3 is 15 residues long. The CDR3 nucleotides read TGTGCCAGCAGTATCCGACAGGGCGCTAATGAAAAACTGTTTTTT. It translates to CASSIRQGANEKLFF.

The chain is built from TRBV23-1 and TRBJ1-2, with a tentative D call TRBD1 (6 bases). TRBV23-1 is treated as an ORF (open reading frame) with a function not yet certain. The CDR3 extends over 13 amino acids. Trimming removed 2 bases from V and 8 bases from J, with 12 bases in between. CDR3 sequence: CASSQGYTGGYTF. The CDR3 DNA is TGCGCCAGCAGTCAAGGGTATACAGGGGGCTACACCTTC.

V gene TRBV23-1 combines with J gene TRBJ1-1; D is uncertain. TRBV23-1 belongs to the ORF category, with a function that is uncertain. This CDR3 has 14 amino acids. V was clipped by 7 bases and J by 0 bases, with 12 bases between them. CDR3 in DNA: TGCGCCAGCACGGGATTCCCACTGAACACTGAAGCTTTCTTT. Translated: CASTGFPLNTEAFF.

The chain links TRBV6-5 to TRBJ1-5; TRBD1 agrees at 7 bases. This CDR3 spans 14 amino acids. The J segment lost 6 bases and the V segment lost 6 bases, leaving 8 bases of the junction unmatched. Germline V gene data show CDR1 as MNHEY and CDR2 as SVGAGI. The DNA of the CDR3 is TGTGCCAGCAGCCTAAGGGGGCCGGGTCAGCCCCAGCATTTT. Translation: CASSLRGPGQPQHF.